The source of this T cell receptor (beta chain) is a study of graft-versus-host responses after intestinal transplantation. Study in general: Transplantation in recipients was multivisceral, liver-intestinal, or isolated intestinal. Every recipient had anti-thymocyte globulin induction and 3 to 4 years of tacrolimus plus steroids.

Notes on the study in general: GvH clones occurred in recipient marrow; some first appeared in ileum or blood. Graft-donor T cell macrochimerism in patients accompanied high graft-versus-host to host-versus-graft clonal ratios in allografts.

The assay was immunoSEQ multiplex PCR, and TCRdb's table has in-frame clones only and misses some. The sample lists about 90,000 clones, roughly 80% occurring once. V lost 5 bases and J lost 1, with 8 bases in between. Germline V gene lookup returns CDR1 WSHSY and CDR2 SAAADI. This CDR3 is built from 14 residues. A note on this clone: Its specificity is not known.

The TCR originated in a human donor who received an intestinal transplant. The sequences come from unstimulated CD4+ T cells sorted from spleen or lymph node cells, collected before intestinal transplant. The rearrangement uses TRBV10-2 and TRBJ2-2; TRBD1 is a possible D gene (6 bases). The CDR3 spells CASSQGQNTGELFF. As DNA, the CDR3 is TGCGCCAGCAGTCAGGGGCAGAACACCGGGGAGCTGTTTTTT.